Following are 23 T cell receptor beta chains from one sample sequenced in a study of cytomegalovirus exposure and HLA in healthy donors. PCR was performed using 60 Vbeta and 13 Jbeta primers. Libraries were prepared by immunoSEQ multiplex PCR; TCRdb keeps only in-frame clonotypes and omits some of them. The sample lists about 110,000 clones, less than 85% seen once, with about an eighth in the top ten. The sample taken for sequencing was PBMCs. These TCRs come from a man aged 25 to 40 in good health and CMV-seropositive.

V is TRBV5-1 and J is TRBJ2-6; weak D call: TRBD1 (5 bases). The CDR3 totals 15 residues. Germline assignment: CDR1 SGHRS and CDR2 YFSETQ. V gave up 0 bases and J gave up 2 bases, with 6 bases separating them. In nucleotides, the CDR3 is TGCGCCAGCAGCTTGGCCAGGGCTGGGGCCAACGTCCTGACTTTC. Translated: CASSLARAGANVLTF.

This chain connects TRBV28 to TRBJ1-2; TRBD1 aligns across 8 bases. The CDR3 is 16 amino acids. V shed 5 bases and J 4 bases; nucleotides not matched to a gene: 12. Looked up from germline, CDR1 is MDHEN and CDR2 is SYDVKM. CDR3 bases: TGTGCCAGCAGTCGCCGGGACAGGATTCATGGCTATGGCTACACCTTC. As protein: CASSRRDRIHGYGYTF.

This chain connects TRBV19 to TRBJ2-4; possibly TRBD2 for D (6 bases). The germline V gene has CDR1 LNHDA and CDR2 SQIVND (reference sequence). Trimming took 4 bases from V and 5 from J, leaving 15 bases between them. The CDR3 covers 15 residues. Here the CDR3 DNA reads TGTGCCAGTAGTAACTTAGCGACGGGGGAAAACATTCAGTACTTC. Translated: CASSNLATGENIQYF.

This clone came up once. CDR3 in amino acids: CASSFPANTGELFF. CDR3 bases: TGTGCCAGCAGCTTTCCAGCGAACACCGGGGAGCTGTTTTTT. The chain recombines TRBV5-8 with TRBJ2-2; D unresolved. Trimming stripped 2 bases from V and 0 bases from J, with 5 bases between. CDR3 size: 14 residues. Per germline, CDR1 SGHTS and CDR2 YDEGEE.

The genes are TRBV7-8 and TRBJ1-6, with D possibly being TRBD1 (5 bases). CDR1 and CDR2 from the germline V gene are SGHVS and FQNEAQ. V was cut by 7 bases and J by 7 bases, with 17 bases left in between. The CDR3 spans 15 residues. The CDR3, as DNA: TGTGCCAGCACCTCCCGGACAAGGCAAAATTCACCCCTCCACTTT. The encoded protein is CASTSRTRQNSPLHF.

This clone was seen just once. The chain recombines TRBV4-1 with TRBJ1-1; D is uncertain. V lost 0 bases, J lost 0 bases, and 20 bases lay in between. The CDR3 runs 19 residues. Germline CDR1 MGHRA, CDR2 YSYEKL. CDR3 protein: CASSQERRALWDMNTEAFF. The CDR3 bases are TGCGCCAGCAGCCAAGAGAGGAGGGCTCTCTGGGATATGAACACTGAAGCTTTCTTT.

Only one count was recorded for this clone. J is TRBJ1-1 and V is TRBV4-3; 10 bases map to TRBD1. V lost 2 bases to trimming and J lost 7 bases; unmatched junction nucleotides: 4. This CDR3 has 14 amino acids. Per germline, CDR1 LGHNA and CDR2 YSLEER. The CDR3 loop reads CASSQMTGGFEAFF. In nucleotides, the CDR3 is TGCGCCAGCAGCCAAATGACAGGGGGCTTTGAAGCTTTCTTT.

The chain joins TRBV28 to TRBJ2-5, with 9 positions matching TRBD2. After removal of 3 bases from V and 3 bases from J, the junction contained 14 bases not matched to a gene. The CDR3 covers 18 residues. CDR1 and CDR2 from the germline V gene are MDHEN and SYDVKM. The CDR3 bases are TGTGCCAGCAGTTTGTTGGGGTTCGCGGGGGGGCTAAAAGAGACCCAGTACTTC. Encoded protein: CASSLLGFAGGLKETQYF.

The chain uses TRBV5-6 and TRBJ2-7; D call uncertain. Germline CDR1 and CDR2: SGHDT and YYEEEE. The CDR3 extends over 14 amino acids. V was shortened by 2 bases and J by 0 bases, with 9 bases between the two germline ends. For the CDR3, the DNA is TGTGCCAGCAGCTTATACCGTAGCTCCTACGAGCAGTACTTC. Encoded protein: CASSLYRSSYEQYF.

This chain links TRBV28 with TRBJ1-1, with 7 bases that match TRBD1. In germline, CDR1 is MDHEN, CDR2 SYDVKM. This CDR3 is 15 amino acids long. Trimming cost V 5 bases and J 0 bases; bases outside gene matches: 6. This CDR3 reads CASSVGGRMNTEAFF. The CDR3 region has the DNA TGTGCCAGCAGTGTAGGGGGCAGGATGAACACTGAAGCTTTCTTT.

This clone is a singleton in its sample. This chain uses TRBV27 with TRBJ1-6; D is perhaps TRBD1 (6 bases). Trimming shortened V by 1 base and J by 10 bases, and 11 bases separated the two germline ends. This CDR3 has 14 residues. Germline V gene sequence: CDR1 MNHEY, CDR2 SMNVEV (reference sequence). The CDR3 loop is CASSLFGTRSPLHF. CDR3 coding DNA: TGTGCCAGCAGTTTATTTGGGACACGATCACCCCTCCACTTT.

Here the CDR3 reads CASRPSGERNSNQPQHF. CDR3 nucleotides: TGCGCCAGCAGACCCTCAGGGGAGAGGAATAGCAATCAGCCCCAGCATTTT. The V call is TRBV10-2, the J call TRBJ1-5, with D perhaps matching TRBD1 (6 bases). The CDR3 totals 17 residues. CDR1 is WSHSY, CDR2 SAAADI, per germline. V was pared by 6 bases and J by 0 bases, with 18 bases between.

This chain connects TRBV21-1 to TRBJ2-1; the tabulated D call, TRBD1, remains unverified against the DNA. TRBV21-1 is a pseudogene locus. The CDR3 consists of 17 residues. CDR3 protein: CASSARLRRHLYNEQFF. CDR3 nucleotides: TGTGCCAGCAGCGCCAGGCTGCGAAGGCACCTCTACAATGAGCAGTTCTTC.

The chain combines TRBV19 with TRBJ1-2; 7 nucleotides line up with TRBD1. Germline V gene data show CDR1 as LNHDA and CDR2 as SQIVND (reference sequence). The J segment lost 3 bases and the V segment lost 2 bases, leaving 3 bases of the junction unmatched. The CDR3 spans 14 residues. This CDR3 reads CASSIQGGDYGYTF. CDR3 sequence (DNA): TGTGCCAGTAGTATACAGGGGGGCGACTATGGCTACACCTTC.

The chain couples TRBV11-2 to TRBJ2-7, with D possibly TRBD2 on 6 matching bases. CDR3 size: 15 residues. Germline lookup yields CDR1 SGHAT and CDR2 FQNNGV. The V gene lost 0 bases and the J gene lost 3 bases, with 12 bases spanning the gap. The CDR3 sequence: CASSLEGGRGYEQYF. CDR3 nucleotide sequence: TGTGCCAGCAGCTTAGAAGGAGGGCGGGGCTACGAGCAGTACTTC.

J is TRBJ2-3 and V is TRBV5-5; the D is unclear. The CDR3 consists of 12 residues. The germline CDR1 and CDR2 sequences are SGHKS and YYEKEE (reference sequence). Between the trimmed V and J ends, which lost 0 bases and 4 bases, there was a span of 3 bases. This CDR3 is CASSLAADTQYF. As DNA, the CDR3 is TGTGCCAGCAGCTTGGCTGCAGATACGCAGTATTTT.

The chain recombines TRBV27 with TRBJ2-3; 10 nucleotides align to TRBD2. The CDR3 is 17 amino acids. V was pared by 1 base and J by 1 base, with 5 bases of the junction left unmatched. Germline CDR1 MNHEY, CDR2 SMNVEV (reference sequence). The CDR3 nucleotides read TGTGCCAGCAGTTTATTAACGGGGACTAGCGGCACAGATACGCAGTATTTT. Protein product: CASSLLTGTSGTDTQYF.

Comments on this clone: Other DNA sequences in the sample encode the same CDR3. The chain carries TRBV5-1 and TRBJ1-6, with D maybe TRBD1 (5 bases). There are 14 residues in the CDR3. Germline V gene data show CDR1 as SGHRS and CDR2 as YFSETQ. V lost 0 bases and J lost 6, with 7 bases in between. As DNA, the CDR3 is TGCGCCAGCAGCTTGGTTCAGGGTAATTCACCCCTCCACTTT. Encoded protein: CASSLVQGNSPLHF.

This clone appeared once. V gene TRBV7-2 combines with J gene TRBJ1-2, with 8 bases that match TRBD1. CDR1 and CDR2 (germline): SGHTA, FQGNSA. Trimming took 0 bases from V and 8 from J; bases not matched to a gene: 5. The length of the CDR3 is 14 residues. CDR3: CASSLARGQAGYTF. CDR3 bases: TGTGCCAGCAGCTTAGCGCGGGGACAGGCGGGCTACACCTTC.

CDR3 bases: TGTGCCAGCAGCTCCACAGGGGCAGAGACCCAGTACTTC. Protein product: CASSSTGAETQYF. This chain links TRBV5-6 with TRBJ2-5; 7 nucleotides line up with TRBD1. This CDR3 region has 13 residues. Germline CDR1 is SGHDT and CDR2 is YYEEEE. V gave up 3 bases and J gave up 4 bases; unmatched junction bases: 3.

This chain's CDR3 is CASSQGSTALDYNSPLHF. The CDR3 DNA reads as TGCGCCAGCAGCCAAGGGTCGACAGCCCTCGATTATAATTCACCCCTCCACTTT. The V and J genes are TRBV4-1 and TRBJ1-6, with D possibly matching TRBD1 (5 bases). CDR1 and CDR2 from the germline V gene are MGHRA and YSYEKL. This CDR3 is built from 18 residues. V was cut by 1 base and J by 4 bases, with 17 bases left in between.

The CDR3 sequence: CASSLKRLAGAHPSETQYF. For the CDR3, the DNA is TGTGCCAGCAGCTTGAAACGTTTGGCAGGGGCGCATCCATCGGAGACCCAGTACTTC. The genes are TRBV5-4 and TRBJ2-5; possible D gene TRBD1, 6 bases. The V end was cut by 1 base, the J end by 5 bases, with 27 bases between. The CDR3 is made up of 19 amino acids. Per germline, CDR1 SGHNT and CDR2 YYREEE (reference sequence).

The chain uses TRBV9 and TRBJ2-1, with 10 bases matching TRBD1. The CDR3 sequence is 15 residues long. Germline values: CDR1 SGDLS, CDR2 YYNGEE. Unmatched junction bases numbered 3, after V lost 4 bases and J lost 2 bases. The CDR3 coding sequence is TGTGCCAGCAGCACGGGACAGGGGCCCTACAATGAGCAGTTCTTC. This sequence encodes CASSTGQGPYNEQFF.